The TCR beta chain under discussion was sequenced for a study of CD8 T cells in ankylosing spondylitis. V lost 3 bases to trimming and J lost 5 bases, with 4 bases between them. Per germline, CDR1 SGHTA and CDR2 FQGNSA. The CDR3 has 11 residues. This clonotype occurred many times. TCRdb re-analysed the 5' RACE reads in MiXCR, keeping a single row per CDR3 protein. The table has approximately 220,000 distinct CDR3 sequences, 20% to 30% seen once; the top ten hold roughly 6.7%. The clonotype was recovered from a male donor with ankylosing spondylitis or in good health (not recorded which). This chain connects TRBV7-2 to TRBJ2-5; no firm D call. Sequencing used blood, either unsorted or a sorted T cell fraction (not recorded which). CDR3 nucleotides: TGTGCCAGCAGCTTGATTGAGACCCAGTACTTC. The encoded protein is CASSLIETQYF.